This T cell receptor beta chain was documented in a study of T-cell reconstitution after alpha-beta-depleted transplantation in children. The germline CDR1 and CDR2 sequences are LNHNV and YYDKDF (reference sequence). Losses at the gene ends were 3 bases for V and 1 base for J; bases not matched to a gene: 5. The CDR3 spans 16 residues. General observations from the study: It was reported that alpha-beta T cells came from several hundred expanded graft clones (about two months after transplant).

Concerning this clonotype: The antigen is undetermined.

Preparation of the TCRbeta library involved a method that used unique molecular identifiers. From the PCR reads, TCRdb called clonotypes with MiXCR, one entry per CDR3 protein. The table includes roughly 570,000 distinct CDR3 sequences, over 25% detected once. The sequence came from a boy younger than two with Wiskott-Aldrich syndrome, due to receive a stem cell transplant. The sequencing used PBMCs, collected before TCRalphabeta/CD19-depleted stem cell transplant. The V gene is TRBV15, the J gene TRBJ2-1; 8 nucleotides match TRBD2. CDR3 amino acids: CATSRESGRSYNEQFF. The CDR3 coding sequence is TGTGCCACCAGCAGGGAAAGCGGGAGATCCTACAATGAGCAGTTCTTC. Variable domain in full (rest from reference TRBV15 and TRBJ2-1): DAMVIQNPRYQVTQFGKPVTLSCSQTLNHNVMYWYQQKSSQAPKLLFHYYDKDFNNEADTPDNFQSRRPNTSFCFLDIRSPGLGDTAMYLCATSRESGRSYNEQFFGPGTRLTVL.